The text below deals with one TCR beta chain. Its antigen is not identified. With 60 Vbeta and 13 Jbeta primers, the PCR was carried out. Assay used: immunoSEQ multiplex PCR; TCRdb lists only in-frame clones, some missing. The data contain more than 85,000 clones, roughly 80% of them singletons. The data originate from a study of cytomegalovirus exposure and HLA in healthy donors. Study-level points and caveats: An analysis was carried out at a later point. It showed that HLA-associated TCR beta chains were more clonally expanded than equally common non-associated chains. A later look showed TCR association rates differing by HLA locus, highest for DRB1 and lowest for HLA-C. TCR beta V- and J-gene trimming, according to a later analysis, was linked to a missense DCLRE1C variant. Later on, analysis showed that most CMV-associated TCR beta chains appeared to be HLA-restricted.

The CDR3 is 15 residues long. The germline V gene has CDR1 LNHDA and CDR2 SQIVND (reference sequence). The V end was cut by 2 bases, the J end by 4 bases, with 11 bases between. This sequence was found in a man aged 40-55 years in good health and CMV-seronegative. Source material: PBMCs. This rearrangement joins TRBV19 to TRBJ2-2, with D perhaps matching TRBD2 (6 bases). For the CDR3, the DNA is TGTGCCAGTAGTATAAGCGGGCGGCGCACCGGGGAGCTGTTTTTT. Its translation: CASSISGRRTGELFF.